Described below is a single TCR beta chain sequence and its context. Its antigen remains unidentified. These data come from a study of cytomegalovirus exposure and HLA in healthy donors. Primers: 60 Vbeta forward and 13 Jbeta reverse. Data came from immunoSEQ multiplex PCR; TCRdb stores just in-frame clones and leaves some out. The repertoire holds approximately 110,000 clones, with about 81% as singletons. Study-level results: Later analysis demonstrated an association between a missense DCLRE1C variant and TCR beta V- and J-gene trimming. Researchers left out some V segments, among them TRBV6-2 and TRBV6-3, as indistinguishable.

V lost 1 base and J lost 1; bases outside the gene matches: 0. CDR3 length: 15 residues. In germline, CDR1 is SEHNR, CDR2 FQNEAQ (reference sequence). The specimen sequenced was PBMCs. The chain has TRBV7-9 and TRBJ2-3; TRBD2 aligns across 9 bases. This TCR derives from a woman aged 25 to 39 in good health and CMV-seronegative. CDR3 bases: TGTGCCAGCAGCTTAGGGACTAGCGGCACAGATACGCAGTATTTT. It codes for CASSLGTSGTDTQYF.